One and the same sample provided the 20 T cell receptor beta chains below, sequenced in a study of cytomegalovirus exposure and HLA in healthy donors. Primers included in the PCR were 60 Vbeta and 13 Jbeta primers. Here immunoSEQ multiplex PCR was the method, and the copy in TCRdb shows in-frame clones only, minus some. The sample carries 100,000 to 150,000 clones, around three quarters recorded once. Material for sequencing was PBMCs. These TCRs come from a woman aged 55-75 years in good health and CMV-seropositive.

CDR3 sequence reads: CASSLGGPSGELFF. CDR3 DNA: TGTGCCAGCAGCTTGGGGGGGCCGAGCGGGGAGCTGTTTTTT. The V gene is TRBV7-2, the J gene TRBJ2-2, with D perhaps matching TRBD2 (7 bases). CDR3 length equals 14 residues. Germline V CDR1 and CDR2: SGHTA, FQGNSA. Trimming removed 3 bases from V and 7 bases from J, with 12 bases in between.

This clone was counted a single time. This chain joins TRBV7-8 and TRBJ1-2; 8 bases map to TRBD1. Germline CDR1 is SGHVS and CDR2 is FQNEAQ. CDR3 length equals 15 residues. Trimming cost V 0 bases and J 5 bases; bases outside gene matches: 5. This chain's CDR3 is CASSLASGGVYGYTF. The CDR3 DNA reads TGTGCCAGCAGCTTAGCGTCAGGGGGCGTATATGGCTACACCTTC.

The chain couples TRBV7-9 to TRBJ2-2; 7 bases line up with TRBD2. Trimming at V came to 4 bases and at J to 4 bases, leaving 12 bases not matched to a gene. The germline CDR1 and CDR2 sequences are SEHNR and FQNEAQ (reference sequence). There are 17 residues in the CDR3. DNA for the CDR3: TGTGCCAGCAGCTCCCCCGGTGGGGGGGGAAGCACCGGGGAGCTGTTTTTT. Protein sequence: CASSSPGGGGSTGELFF.

This chain's CDR3 is CASSLARTGGYIQYF. The CDR3 DNA follows: TGTGCCAGCAGCTTAGCCCGGACAGGGGGCTACATTCAGTACTTC. V and J are TRBV7-9 and TRBJ2-4; 11 positions match TRBD1. V gave up 0 bases and J gave up 8 bases; unmatched junction bases: 3. The germline V gene has CDR1 SEHNR and CDR2 FQNEAQ (reference sequence). The CDR3 has 15 amino acids.

This clone is a singleton in its sample. The chain couples TRBV4-2 to TRBJ2-5, with 9 bases aligning to TRBD2. The J call is in doubt because the DNA end fits TRBJ2-7 better. CDR3 length: 17 amino acids. In germline, CDR1 is LGHNA, CDR2 YNFKEQ. The CDR3 loop is CASSQASGAGGNYEQYF. For the CDR3, the DNA is TGTGCCAGCAGCCAAGCCTCCGGGGCGGGGGGGAACTACGAGCAGTACTTC.

This clone was seen once. The rearrangement uses TRBV19 and TRBJ1-1, with D possibly TRBD1 on 6 matching bases. The CDR3 has 14 residues. CDR1 is LNHDA and CDR2 is SQIVND in the germline V gene (reference sequence). V lost 3 bases and J 2 bases, leaving 10 bases between the germline ends. The CDR3 DNA reads TGTGCCAGTAGTATGGACAGCTTCAACACTGAAGCTTTCTTT. The encoded protein is CASSMDSFNTEAFF.

The gene calls are TRBV5-6 and TRBJ1-4; D remains ambiguous. V was clipped by 3 bases and J by 4 bases, with 16 bases between them. CDR3 length equals 16 residues. Germline assignment: CDR1 SGHDT and CDR2 YYEEEE. The CDR3 reads CASSYPLAGLNEKLFF. The CDR3 DNA follows: TGTGCCAGCAGCTACCCGTTGGCAGGACTTAATGAAAAACTGTTTTTT.

The chain has TRBV18 and TRBJ2-1; 8 bases map to TRBD2. This CDR3 contains 15 residues. After removal of 4 bases from V and 1 base from J, the junction contained 3 bases not matched to a gene. Germline CDR1 KGHSH, CDR2 LQKENI. This CDR3 reads CASSLLAGSYNEQFF. For the CDR3, the DNA is TGTGCCAGCTCACTCTTAGCGGGGTCCTACAATGAGCAGTTCTTC.

This sequence joins TRBV6-1 and TRBJ1-5, with 10 bases identical to TRBD1. V gave up 6 bases and J gave up 6 bases; unmatched junction bases: 5. Germline V lookup: CDR1 MNHNS, CDR2 SASEGT. This CDR3 is built from 14 residues. The CDR3 spells CASRAGTGVQPQHF. CDR3 bases: TGTGCCAGCAGAGCCGGGACAGGGGTTCAGCCCCAGCATTTT.

This chain connects TRBV2 to TRBJ2-1; 7 bases are shared with TRBD1. The germline CDR1 and CDR2 sequences are SNHLY and FYNNEI. Trimming at V came to 6 bases and at J to 10 bases, leaving 9 bases not matched to a gene. The CDR3 is 13 residues long. For the CDR3, the DNA is TGTGCCAGCAGCGGAATTTACAGGGGCGAGCAGTTCTTC. Translating it yields CASSGIYRGEQFF.

This sequence joins TRBV15 and TRBJ2-5; D not certain. Germline assignment: CDR1 LNHNV and CDR2 YYDKDF (reference sequence). V was trimmed by 8 bases and J by 2 bases, leaving 9 bases between them. The CDR3 consists of 12 residues. The CDR3 DNA is TGTGCCACCGAAGCAAGACAAGAGACCCAGTACTTC. Its protein product is CATEARQETQYF.

The chain is built from TRBV6-1 and TRBJ2-5; 10 bases agree with TRBD1. The CDR3 is made up of 16 amino acids. Germline CDR1 MNHNS, CDR2 SASEGT. Trimming removed 4 bases from V and 5 bases from J; junction bases left unmatched: 10. Here the CDR3 DNA reads TGTGCCAGCAGTGGGGGGACAGGGGTGCGTGAGGAGACCCAGTACTTC. Its protein product is CASSGGTGVREETQYF.

This clone has only a few counts. The chain carries TRBV5-1 and TRBJ1-5; the D gene is possibly TRBD1 (6 bases). The V end was cut by 0 bases, the J end by 1 base, with 14 bases between. The germline gives CDR1 SGHRS, CDR2 YFSETQ. CDR3 length: 17 amino acids. The CDR3 here is CASSLDPGTPSNQPQHF. The DNA for the CDR3 is TGCGCCAGCAGCTTGGACCCCGGGACACCGAGCAATCAGCCCCAGCATTTT.

The chain is built from TRBV4-2 and TRBJ1-1; 7 bases map to TRBD1. The CDR3 is made up of 16 amino acids. Germline assignment: CDR1 LGHNA and CDR2 YNFKEQ. V lost 0 bases, J lost 2 bases, and 6 bases stayed unmatched. CDR3 sequence: CASSQERAGGNTEAFF. DNA for the CDR3: TGTGCCAGCAGCCAAGAGAGGGCAGGGGGAAACACTGAAGCTTTCTTT.

The chain links TRBV6-5 to TRBJ1-1, with D maybe TRBD1 (5 bases). Germline CDR1 is MNHEY and CDR2 is SVGAGI. The CDR3 is made up of 11 amino acids. The ends were cut back, 6 bases at V and 3 bases at J, with 5 bases in the middle. CDR3 in DNA: TGTGCCAGCAGCAGGGACACTGAAGCTTTCTTT. Translating it yields CASSRDTEAFF.

The chain combines TRBV9 with TRBJ2-1; D possibly corresponds to TRBD1 (6 bases). Trimming cost V 0 bases and J 3 bases, with 13 bases left between them. The CDR3 extends over 16 amino acids. Germline V gene data show CDR1 as SGDLS and CDR2 as YYNGEE. The CDR3: CASSVGAGESYNEQFF. CDR3 DNA sequence: TGTGCCAGCAGCGTAGGGGCAGGGGAAAGCTACAATGAGCAGTTCTTC.

The chain has TRBV27 and TRBJ2-6; the match to TRBD1 covers 12 bases. Trimming at V came to 4 bases and at J to 1 base, leaving 2 bases not matched to a gene. This CDR3 spans 17 amino acids. Germline loops: CDR1 MNHEY, CDR2 SMNVEV (reference sequence). CDR3 nucleotide sequence: TGTGCCAGCAGTTCGGGACAGGGGGCGTCTGGGGCCAACGTCCTGACTTTC. Protein sequence: CASSSGQGASGANVLTF.

The chain recombines TRBV2 with TRBJ2-7; 7 nucleotides match TRBD1. The CDR3 has 14 amino acids. The J segment lost 1 base and the V segment lost 5 bases, leaving 5 bases of the junction unmatched. CDR1 and CDR2 from the germline V gene are SNHLY and FYNNEI. The CDR3 here is CASSSWTGSYEQYF. CDR3 bases: TGTGCCAGCAGTTCTTGGACAGGTTCCTACGAGCAGTACTTC.

The chain is built from TRBV28 and TRBJ1-2; 8 bases are a match to TRBD1. V was pared by 2 bases and J by 7 bases, with 9 bases of the junction left unmatched. CDR1 is MDHEN and CDR2 is SYDVKM in the germline V gene. This CDR3 region has 15 residues. CDR3 residues: CASSLTTDRVGGYTF. DNA of the CDR3: TGTGCCAGCAGTTTAACCACGGACAGGGTCGGTGGCTACACCTTC.

This clone was picked up one time. The gene calls are TRBV18 and TRBJ1-3; perhaps TRBD1 as D (5 bases). The germline V gene has CDR1 KGHSH and CDR2 LQKENI. There are 14 residues in the CDR3. V was shortened by 3 bases and J by 1 base, with 7 bases between the two germline ends. The CDR3 loop is CASSPQGSGNTIYF. The CDR3 bases are TGTGCCAGCTCACCGCAGGGATCTGGAAACACCATATATTTT.